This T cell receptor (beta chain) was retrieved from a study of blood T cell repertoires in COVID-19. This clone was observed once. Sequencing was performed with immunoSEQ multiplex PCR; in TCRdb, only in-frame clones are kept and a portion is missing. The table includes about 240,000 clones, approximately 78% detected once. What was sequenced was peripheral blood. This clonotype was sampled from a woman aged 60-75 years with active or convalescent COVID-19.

The DNA of the CDR3 is TGTGCCAGCAGCTCAGGATTCGAGGCGCAGTATTTT. Translating gives CASSSGFEAQYF. The V gene is TRBV13, the J gene TRBJ2-3, with D hard to call. Deletions cut 4 bases from V and 10 bases from J, with 12 bases between. This CDR3 has 12 amino acids. Germline loops: CDR1 PRHDT, CDR2 FYEKMQ (reference sequence). Filled out from reference TRBV13 and TRBJ2-3, the complete variable domain reads AAGVIQSPRHLIKEKRETATLKCYPIPRHDTVYWYQQGPGQDPQFLISFYEKMQSDKGSIPDRFSAQQFSDYHSELNMSSLELGDSALYFCASSSGFEAQYFGPGTRLTVL.